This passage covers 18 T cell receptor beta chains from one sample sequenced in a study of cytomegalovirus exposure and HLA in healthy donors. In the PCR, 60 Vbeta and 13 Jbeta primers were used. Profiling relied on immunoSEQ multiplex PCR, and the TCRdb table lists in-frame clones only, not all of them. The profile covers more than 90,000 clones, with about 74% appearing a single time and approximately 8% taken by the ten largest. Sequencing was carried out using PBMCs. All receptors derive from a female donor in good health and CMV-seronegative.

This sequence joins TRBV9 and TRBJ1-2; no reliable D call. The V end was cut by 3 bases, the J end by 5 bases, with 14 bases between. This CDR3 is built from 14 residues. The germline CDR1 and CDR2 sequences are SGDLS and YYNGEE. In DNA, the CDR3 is TGTGCCAGCAGCGCGGGATCAGGCGGTTATGGCTACACCTTC. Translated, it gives CASSAGSGGYGYTF.

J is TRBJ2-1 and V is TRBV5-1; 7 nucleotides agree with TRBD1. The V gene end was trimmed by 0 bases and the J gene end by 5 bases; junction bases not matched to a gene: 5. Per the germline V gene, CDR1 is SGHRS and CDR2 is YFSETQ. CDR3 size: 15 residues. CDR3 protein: CASSLEGGPNNEQFF. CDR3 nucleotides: TGCGCCAGCAGCTTGGAAGGGGGCCCCAACAATGAGCAGTTCTTC.

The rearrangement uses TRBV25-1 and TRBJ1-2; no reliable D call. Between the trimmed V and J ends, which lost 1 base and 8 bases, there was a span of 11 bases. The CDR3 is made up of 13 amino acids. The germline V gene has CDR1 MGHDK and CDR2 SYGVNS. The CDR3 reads CASSESGASGYTF. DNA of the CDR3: TGTGCCAGCAGTGAATCGGGTGCGTCCGGCTACACCTTC.

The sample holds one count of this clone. CDR3 residues: CASSLRRESSYNEQFF. The CDR3, as DNA: TGTGCCAGCTCACTCCGCAGGGAAAGCTCCTACAATGAGCAGTTCTTC. The V gene is TRBV18, the J gene TRBJ2-1; D is perhaps TRBD1 (5 bases). The CDR3 is 16 residues long. Germline V gives CDR1 KGHSH, CDR2 LQKENI. Trimming removed 4 bases at V and 0 bases at J, with 13 bases between.

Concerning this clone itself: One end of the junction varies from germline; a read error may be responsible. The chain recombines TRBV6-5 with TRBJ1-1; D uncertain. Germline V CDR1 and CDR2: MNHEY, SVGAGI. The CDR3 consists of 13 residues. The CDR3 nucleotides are TGTGCCATCAGTGAGTCGGCGGGCACTGAAGCTTTCTTT. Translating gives CAISESAGTEAFF.

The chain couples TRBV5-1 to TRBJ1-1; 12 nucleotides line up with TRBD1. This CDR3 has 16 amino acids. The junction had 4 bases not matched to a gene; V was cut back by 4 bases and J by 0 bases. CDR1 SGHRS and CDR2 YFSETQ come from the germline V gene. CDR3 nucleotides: TGCGCCAGCAGCGGGACAGGGGGCCTCATGAACACTGAAGCTTTCTTT. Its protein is CASSGTGGLMNTEAFF.

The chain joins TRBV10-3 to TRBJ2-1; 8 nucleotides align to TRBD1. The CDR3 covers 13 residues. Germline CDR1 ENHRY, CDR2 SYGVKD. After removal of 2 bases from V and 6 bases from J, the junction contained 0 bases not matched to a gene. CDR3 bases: TGTGCCATCAGTGAGGGACAGGGCAATGAGCAGTTCTTC. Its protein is CAISEGQGNEQFF.

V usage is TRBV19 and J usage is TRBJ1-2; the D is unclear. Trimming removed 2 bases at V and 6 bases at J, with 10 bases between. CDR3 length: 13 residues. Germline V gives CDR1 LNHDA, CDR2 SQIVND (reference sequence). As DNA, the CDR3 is TGTGCCAGTAGTATATCCGCGGGGAATGGCTACACCTTC. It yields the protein CASSISAGNGYTF.

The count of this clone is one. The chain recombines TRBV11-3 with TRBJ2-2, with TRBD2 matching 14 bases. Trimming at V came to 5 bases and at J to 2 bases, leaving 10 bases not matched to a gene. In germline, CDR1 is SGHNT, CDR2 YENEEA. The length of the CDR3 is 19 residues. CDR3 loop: CASSARLAGGPFNTGELFF. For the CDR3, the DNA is TGTGCCAGCAGCGCCCGACTAGCGGGAGGGCCCTTCAACACCGGGGAGCTGTTTTTT.

CDR3 sequence: CATSRGRGSPTYEQYF. The CDR3 DNA reads as TGTGCCACCAGCAGAGGTAGAGGCAGCCCTACCTACGAGCAGTACTTC. The genes are TRBV15 and TRBJ2-7; D is undetermined. Between the trimmed V and J ends, which lost 1 base and 2 bases, there was a span of 15 bases. CDR1 LNHNV and CDR2 YYDKDF come from the germline V gene (reference sequence). The CDR3 has 16 residues. The full variable domain, with the rest looked up from reference TRBV15 and TRBJ2-7, is DAMVIQNPRYQVTQFGKPVTLSCSQTLNHNVMYWYQQKSSQAPKLLFHYYDKDFNNEADTPDNFQSRRPNTSFCFLDIRSPGLGDTAMYLCATSRGRGSPTYEQYFGPGTRLTVT.

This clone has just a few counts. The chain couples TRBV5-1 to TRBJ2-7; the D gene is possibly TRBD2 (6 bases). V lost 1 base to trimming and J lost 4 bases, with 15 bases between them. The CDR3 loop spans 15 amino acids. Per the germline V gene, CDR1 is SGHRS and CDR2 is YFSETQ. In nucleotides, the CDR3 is TGCGCCAGCAGCTTGCAGGCTAGCGCCCCTTACGAGCAGTACTTC. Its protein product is CASSLQASAPYEQYF.

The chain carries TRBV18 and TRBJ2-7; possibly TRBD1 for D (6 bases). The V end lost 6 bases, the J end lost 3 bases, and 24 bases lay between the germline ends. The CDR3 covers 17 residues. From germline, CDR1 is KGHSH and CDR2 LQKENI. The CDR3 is CASSRGTTTAKGYEQYF. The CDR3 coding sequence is TGTGCCAGCTCGCGAGGGACAACTACCGCCAAAGGCTACGAGCAGTACTTC.

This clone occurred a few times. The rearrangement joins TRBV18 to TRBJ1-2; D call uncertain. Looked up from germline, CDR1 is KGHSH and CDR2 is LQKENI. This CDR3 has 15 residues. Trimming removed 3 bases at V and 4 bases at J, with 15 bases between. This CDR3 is CASSPGRQQTYGYTF. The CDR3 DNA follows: TGTGCCAGCTCACCCGGCAGGCAACAGACCTATGGCTACACCTTC. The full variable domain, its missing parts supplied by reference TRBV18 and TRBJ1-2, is NAGVMQNPRHLVRRRGQEARLRCSPMKGHSHVYWYRQLPEEGLKFMVYLQKENIIDESGMPKERFSAEFPKEGPSILRIQQVVRGDSAAYFCASSPGRQQTYGYTFGSGTRLTVV.

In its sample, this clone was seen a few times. DNA of the CDR3: TGTGCCAGCAGTTACCCTAGGACAGGGGGGGCCACTGAAGCTTTCTTT. It translates to CASSYPRTGGATEAFF. This sequence joins TRBV6-5 and TRBJ1-1; TRBD1 matches at 10 bases. Losses at the gene ends were 2 bases for V and 4 bases for J; bases not matched to a gene: 7. Germline V lookup: CDR1 MNHEY, CDR2 SVGAGI. The CDR3 is 16 amino acids.

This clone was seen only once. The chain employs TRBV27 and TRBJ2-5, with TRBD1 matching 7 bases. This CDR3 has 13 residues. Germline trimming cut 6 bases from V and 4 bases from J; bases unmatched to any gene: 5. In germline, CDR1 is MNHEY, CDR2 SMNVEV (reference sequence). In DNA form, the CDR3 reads TGTGCCAGCAGGCGAACAGGGGTAGAGACCCAGTACTTC. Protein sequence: CASRRTGVETQYF.

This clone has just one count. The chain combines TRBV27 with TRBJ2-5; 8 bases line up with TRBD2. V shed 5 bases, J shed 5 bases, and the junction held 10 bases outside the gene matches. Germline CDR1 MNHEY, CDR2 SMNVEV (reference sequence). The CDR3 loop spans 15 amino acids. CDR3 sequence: CASSGPGLGGETQYF. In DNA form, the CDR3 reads TGTGCCAGCAGTGGCCCGGGACTAGGGGGGGAGACCCAGTACTTC.

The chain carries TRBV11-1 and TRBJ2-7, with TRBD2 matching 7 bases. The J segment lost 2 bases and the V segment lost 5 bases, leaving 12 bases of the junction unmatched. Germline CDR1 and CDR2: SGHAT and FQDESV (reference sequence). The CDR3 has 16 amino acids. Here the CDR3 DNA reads TGTGCCAGCAGCCCCGGCAGGGCTAGCGGTACCTACGAGCAGTACTTC. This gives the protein CASSPGRASGTYEQYF.

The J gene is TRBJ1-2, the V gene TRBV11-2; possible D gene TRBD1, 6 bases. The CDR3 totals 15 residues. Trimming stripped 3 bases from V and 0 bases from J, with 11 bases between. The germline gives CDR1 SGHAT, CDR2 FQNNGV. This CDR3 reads CASSFDGTTNYGYTF. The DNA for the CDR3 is TGTGCCAGCAGCTTCGACGGGACAACTAACTATGGCTACACCTTC.